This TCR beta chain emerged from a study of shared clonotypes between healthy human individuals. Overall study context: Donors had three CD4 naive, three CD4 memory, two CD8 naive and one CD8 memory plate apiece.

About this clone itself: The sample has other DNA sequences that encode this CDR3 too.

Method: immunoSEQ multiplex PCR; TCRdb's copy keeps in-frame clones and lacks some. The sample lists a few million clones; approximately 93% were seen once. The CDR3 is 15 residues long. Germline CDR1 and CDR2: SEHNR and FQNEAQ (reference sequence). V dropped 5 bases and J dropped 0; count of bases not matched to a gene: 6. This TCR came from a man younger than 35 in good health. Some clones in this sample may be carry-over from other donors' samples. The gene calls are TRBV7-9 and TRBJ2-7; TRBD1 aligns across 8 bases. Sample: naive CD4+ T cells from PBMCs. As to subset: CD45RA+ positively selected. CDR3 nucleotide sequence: TGTGCCAGCAGCCTCGGACAGGGTCTCTCCTACGAGCAGTACTTC. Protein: CASSLGQGLSYEQYF.